The clone carrying this TCR beta chain appeared a few times. Its antigen remains unidentified. Described time point: pre-sensitization, week 0. Treatment: therapeutic diphenylcyclopropenone sensitization with weekly scalp DPC. Ahead of applying each patch test, blood was sampled. This entry belongs to a study of human T cells and chemical hapten exposure. Study information: Weekly scalp doses of diphenylcyclopropenone were given to patients during the approximately 26-week study. The patients were mostly female; they had alopecia areata, totalis or universalis. Study-level results: Expanded TCRs produced significantly more large CDR3 similarity clusters than controls did.

TCRdb re-derived calls from the RACE reads in MiXCR, one entry per CDR3 protein. This sample has over 300,000 distinct CDR3 sequences; approximately 5% occur once, and the top ten carry 2% to 3%. V lost 0 bases and J lost 6; bases outside the gene matches: 13. CDR1 LGHNA and CDR2 YSLEER come from the germline V gene. The CDR3 sequence is 17 residues long. The chain joins TRBV4-3 to TRBJ1-2; 7 bases align to TRBD1. Material: whole blood, obtained in connection with sensitization to the hapten diphenylcyclopropenone (DPC). The sequence was obtained from a woman in her forties or fifties with alopecia areata. Some clones in this sample may be carry-over from other donors' samples. CDR3 residues: CASSQDGWGRGTDGYTF. For the CDR3, the DNA is TGCGCCAGCAGCCAAGATGGATGGGGCAGAGGGACAGATGGCTACACCTTC.